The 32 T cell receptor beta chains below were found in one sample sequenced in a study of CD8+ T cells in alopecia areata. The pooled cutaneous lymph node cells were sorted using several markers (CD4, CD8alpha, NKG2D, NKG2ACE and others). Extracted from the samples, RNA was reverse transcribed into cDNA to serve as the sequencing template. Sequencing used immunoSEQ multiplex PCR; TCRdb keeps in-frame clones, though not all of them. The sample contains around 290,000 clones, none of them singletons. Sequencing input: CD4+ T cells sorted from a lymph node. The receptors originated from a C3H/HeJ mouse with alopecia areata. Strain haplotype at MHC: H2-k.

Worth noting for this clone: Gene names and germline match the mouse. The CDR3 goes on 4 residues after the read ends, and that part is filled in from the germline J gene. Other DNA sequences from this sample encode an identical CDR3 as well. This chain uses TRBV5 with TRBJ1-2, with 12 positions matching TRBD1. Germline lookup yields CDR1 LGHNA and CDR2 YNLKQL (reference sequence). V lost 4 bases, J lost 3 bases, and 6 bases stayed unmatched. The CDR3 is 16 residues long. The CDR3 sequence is CASSRGTGGADSDYTF. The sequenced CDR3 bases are TGTGCCAGCAGCCGCGGGACAGGGGGCGCAGACTCC.

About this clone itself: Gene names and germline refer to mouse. CDR3 bases read: TGTGCCAGCAGCCAAGAGGACAGGGGGCCTTCGCCC. Translating it yields CASSQEDRGPSP. The whole CDR3 sequence is CASSQEDRGPSPLYF. This rearrangement joins TRBV5 to TRBJ1-6; 11 bases match TRBD1. The sequence runs out 3 residues before the end of the CDR3; the remainder is reconstructed from the germline J gene. TRBJ1-6 is an open reading frame whose function is uncertain. Germline assignment: CDR1 LGHNA and CDR2 YNLKQL (reference sequence). Germline trimming cut 0 bases from V and 9 bases from J; bases unmatched to any gene: 1. The CDR3 length is 15 residues.

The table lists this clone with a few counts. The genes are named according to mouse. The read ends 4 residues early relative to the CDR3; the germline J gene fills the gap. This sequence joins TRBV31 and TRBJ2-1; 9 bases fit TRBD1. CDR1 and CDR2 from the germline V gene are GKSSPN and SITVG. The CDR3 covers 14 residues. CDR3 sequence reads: CAWSLGTGLAEQFF. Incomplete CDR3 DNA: TGTGCCTGGAGTCTAGGGACAGGGCTGGCT.

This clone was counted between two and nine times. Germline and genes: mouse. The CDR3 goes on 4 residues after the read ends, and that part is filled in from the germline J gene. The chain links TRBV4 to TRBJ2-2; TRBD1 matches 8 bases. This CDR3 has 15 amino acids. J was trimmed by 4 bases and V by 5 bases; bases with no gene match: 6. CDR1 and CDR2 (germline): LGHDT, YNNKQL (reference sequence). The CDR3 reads CASSRTGFTTGQLYF. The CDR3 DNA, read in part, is TGTGCCAGCAGCCGGACAGGGTTTACCACCGGG.

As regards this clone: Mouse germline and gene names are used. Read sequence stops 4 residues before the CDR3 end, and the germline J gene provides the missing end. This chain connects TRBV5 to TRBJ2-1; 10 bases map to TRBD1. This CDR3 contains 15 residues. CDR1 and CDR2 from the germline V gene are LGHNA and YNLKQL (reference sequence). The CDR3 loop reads CASSQDGTGAAEQFF. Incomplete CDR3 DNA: TGTGCCAGCAGCCAAGACGGGACAGGGGCAGCT.

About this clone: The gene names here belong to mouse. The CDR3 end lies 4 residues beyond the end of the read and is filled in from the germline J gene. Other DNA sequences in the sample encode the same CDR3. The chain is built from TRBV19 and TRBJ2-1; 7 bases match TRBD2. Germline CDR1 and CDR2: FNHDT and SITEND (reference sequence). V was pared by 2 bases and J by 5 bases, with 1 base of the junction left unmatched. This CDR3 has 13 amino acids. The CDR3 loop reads CASSILGDAEQFF. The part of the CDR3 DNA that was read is TGTGCCAGCAGTATTCTGGGGGATGCT.

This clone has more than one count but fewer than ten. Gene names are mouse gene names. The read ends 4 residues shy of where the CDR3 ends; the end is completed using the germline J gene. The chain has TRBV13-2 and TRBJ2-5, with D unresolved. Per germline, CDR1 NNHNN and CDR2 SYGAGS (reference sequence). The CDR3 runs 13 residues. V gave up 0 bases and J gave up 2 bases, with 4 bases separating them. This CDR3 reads CASGDDSQDTQYF. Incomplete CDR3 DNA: TGTGCCAGCGGTGATGACAGCCAAGAC.

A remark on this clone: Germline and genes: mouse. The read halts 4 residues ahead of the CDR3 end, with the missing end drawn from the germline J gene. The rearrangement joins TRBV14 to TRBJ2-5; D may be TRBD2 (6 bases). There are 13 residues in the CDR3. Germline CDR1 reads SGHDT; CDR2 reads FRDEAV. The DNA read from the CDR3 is TGTGCCAGCAGTTTCTATCTGGGGGAC. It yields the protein CASSFYLGD. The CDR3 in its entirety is CASSFYLGDTQYF.

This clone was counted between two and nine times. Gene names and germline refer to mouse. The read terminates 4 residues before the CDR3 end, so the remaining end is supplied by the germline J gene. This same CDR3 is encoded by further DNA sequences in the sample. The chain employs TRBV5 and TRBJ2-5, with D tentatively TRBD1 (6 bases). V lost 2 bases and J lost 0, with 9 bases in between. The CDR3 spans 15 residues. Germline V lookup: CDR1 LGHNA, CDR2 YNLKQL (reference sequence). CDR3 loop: CASSQTGFNQDTQYF. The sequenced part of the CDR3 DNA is TGTGCCAGCAGCCAAACAGGGTTTAACCAAGAC.

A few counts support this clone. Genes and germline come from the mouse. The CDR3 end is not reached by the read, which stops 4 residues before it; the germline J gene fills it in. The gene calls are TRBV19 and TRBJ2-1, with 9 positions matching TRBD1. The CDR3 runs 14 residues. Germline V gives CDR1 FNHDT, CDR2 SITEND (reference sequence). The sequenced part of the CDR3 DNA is TGTGCCAGCAGTCGGGACAGGGTAGGGGCT. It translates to CASSRDRVGA. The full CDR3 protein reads CASSRDRVGAEQFF.

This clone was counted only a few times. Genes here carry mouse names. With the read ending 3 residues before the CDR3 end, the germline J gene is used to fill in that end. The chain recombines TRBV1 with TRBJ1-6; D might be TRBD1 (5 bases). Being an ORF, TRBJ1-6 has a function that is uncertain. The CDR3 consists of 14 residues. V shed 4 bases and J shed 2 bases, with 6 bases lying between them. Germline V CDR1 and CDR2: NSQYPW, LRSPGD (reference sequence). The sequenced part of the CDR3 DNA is TGCACCTGCAGTGGGACACCCTATAATTCGCCC. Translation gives CTCSGTPYNSP. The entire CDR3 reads CTCSGTPYNSPLYF.

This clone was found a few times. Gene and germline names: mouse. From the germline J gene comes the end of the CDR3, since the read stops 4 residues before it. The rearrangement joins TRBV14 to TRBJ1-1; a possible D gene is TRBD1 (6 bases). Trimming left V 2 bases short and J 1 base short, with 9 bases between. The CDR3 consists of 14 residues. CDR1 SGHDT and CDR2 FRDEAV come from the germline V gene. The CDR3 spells CASSLTGQNTEVFF. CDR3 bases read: TGTGCCAGCAGTTTAACGGGACAAAACACA.

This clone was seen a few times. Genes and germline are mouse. CDR3: CASSIGDWDEQYF. CDR3 bases read: TGTGCCAGCAGTATAGGTGACTGGGAT. The V and J genes are TRBV19 and TRBJ2-7; TRBD2 matches 7 bases. Read data end 4 residues before the CDR3 end; the end is taken from the germline J gene. Germline CDR1 reads FNHDT; CDR2 reads SITEND (reference sequence). CDR3 length: 13 residues.

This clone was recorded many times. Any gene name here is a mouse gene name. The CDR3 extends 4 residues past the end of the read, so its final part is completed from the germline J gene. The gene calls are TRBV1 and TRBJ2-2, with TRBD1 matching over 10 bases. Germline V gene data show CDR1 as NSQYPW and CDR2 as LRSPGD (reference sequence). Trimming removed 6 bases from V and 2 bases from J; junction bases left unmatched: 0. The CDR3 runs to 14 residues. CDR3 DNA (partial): TGCACCTGCAGGGGACAGGGGAACACCGGG. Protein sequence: CTCRGQGNTG. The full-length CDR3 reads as CTCRGQGNTGQLYF. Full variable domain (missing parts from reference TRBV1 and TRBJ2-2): VTLLEQNPRWRLVPRGQAVNLRCILKNSQYPWMSWYQQDLQKQLQWLFTLRSPGDKEVKSLPGADYLATRVTDTELRLQVANMSQGRTLYCTCRGQGNTGQLYFGEGSKLTVL.

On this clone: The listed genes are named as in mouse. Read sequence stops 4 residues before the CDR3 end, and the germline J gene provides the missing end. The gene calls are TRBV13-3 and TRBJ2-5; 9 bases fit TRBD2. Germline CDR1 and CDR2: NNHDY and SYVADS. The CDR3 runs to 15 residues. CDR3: CASSGRLGEPDTQYF. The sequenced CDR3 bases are TGTGCCAGCAGTGGTCGACTGGGGGAGCCAGAC. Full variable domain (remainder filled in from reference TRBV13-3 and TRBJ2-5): EAAVTQSPRSKVAVTGGKVTLSCHQTNNHDYMYWYRQDTGHGLRLIHYSYVADSTEKGDIPDGYKASRPSQENFSLILELASLSQTAVYFCASSGRLGEPDTQYFGPGTRLLVL.

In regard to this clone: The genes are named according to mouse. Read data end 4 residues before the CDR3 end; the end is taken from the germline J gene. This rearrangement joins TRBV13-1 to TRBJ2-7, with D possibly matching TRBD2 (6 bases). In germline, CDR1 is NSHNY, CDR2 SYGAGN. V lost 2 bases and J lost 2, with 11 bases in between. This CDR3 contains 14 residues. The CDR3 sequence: CASSEVGLAYEQYF. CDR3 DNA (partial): TGTGCCAGCAGTGAGGTGGGACTAGCCTAT.

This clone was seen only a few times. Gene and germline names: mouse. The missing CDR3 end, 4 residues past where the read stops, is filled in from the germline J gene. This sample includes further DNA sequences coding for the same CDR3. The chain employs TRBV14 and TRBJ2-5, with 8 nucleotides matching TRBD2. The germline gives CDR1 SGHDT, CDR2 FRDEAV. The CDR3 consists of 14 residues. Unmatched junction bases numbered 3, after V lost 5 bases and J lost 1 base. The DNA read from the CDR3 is TGTGCCAGCAGACGACTGGGGCACCAAGAC. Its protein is CASRRLGHQD. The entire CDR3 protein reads CASRRLGHQDTQYF.

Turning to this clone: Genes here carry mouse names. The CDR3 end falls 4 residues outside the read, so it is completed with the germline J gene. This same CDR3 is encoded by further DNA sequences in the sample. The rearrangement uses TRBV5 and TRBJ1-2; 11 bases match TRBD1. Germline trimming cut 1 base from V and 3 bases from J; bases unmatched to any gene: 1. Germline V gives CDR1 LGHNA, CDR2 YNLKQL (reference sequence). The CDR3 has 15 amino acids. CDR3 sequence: CASSQGGQGDSDYTF. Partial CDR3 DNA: TGTGCCAGCAGCCAAGGGGGACAGGGGGACTCC.

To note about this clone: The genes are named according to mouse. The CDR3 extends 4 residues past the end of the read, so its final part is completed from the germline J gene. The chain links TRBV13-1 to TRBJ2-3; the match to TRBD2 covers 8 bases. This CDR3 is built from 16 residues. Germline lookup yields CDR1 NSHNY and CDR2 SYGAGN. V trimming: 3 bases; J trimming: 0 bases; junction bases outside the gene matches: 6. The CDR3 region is CASSGRDWISAETLYF. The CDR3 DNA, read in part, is TGTGCCAGCAGTGGTCGGGACTGGATTAGTGCAGAA.

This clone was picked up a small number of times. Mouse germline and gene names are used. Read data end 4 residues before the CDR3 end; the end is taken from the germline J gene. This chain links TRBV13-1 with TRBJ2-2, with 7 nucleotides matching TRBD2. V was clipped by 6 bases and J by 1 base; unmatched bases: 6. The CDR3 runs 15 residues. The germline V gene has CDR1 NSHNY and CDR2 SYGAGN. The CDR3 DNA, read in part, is TGTGCCAGCAAGATGGGGGGTTTAAACACCGGG. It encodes CASKMGGLNTG. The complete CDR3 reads CASKMGGLNTGQLYF.

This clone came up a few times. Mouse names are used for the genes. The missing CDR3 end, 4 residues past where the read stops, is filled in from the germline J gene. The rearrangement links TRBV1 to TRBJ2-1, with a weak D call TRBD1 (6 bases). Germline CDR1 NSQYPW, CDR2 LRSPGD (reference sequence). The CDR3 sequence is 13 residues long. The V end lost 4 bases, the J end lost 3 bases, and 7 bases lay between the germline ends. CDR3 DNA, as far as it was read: TGCACCTGCAGTGGCAGGGGCTATGCT. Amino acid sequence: CTCSGRGYA. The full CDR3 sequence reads CTCSGRGYAEQFF. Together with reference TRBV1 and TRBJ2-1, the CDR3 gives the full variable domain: VTLLEQNPRWRLVPRGQAVNLRCILKNSQYPWMSWYQQDLQKQLQWLFTLRSPGDKEVKSLPGADYLATRVTDTELRLQVANMSQGRTLYCTCSGRGYAEQFFGPGTRLTVL.

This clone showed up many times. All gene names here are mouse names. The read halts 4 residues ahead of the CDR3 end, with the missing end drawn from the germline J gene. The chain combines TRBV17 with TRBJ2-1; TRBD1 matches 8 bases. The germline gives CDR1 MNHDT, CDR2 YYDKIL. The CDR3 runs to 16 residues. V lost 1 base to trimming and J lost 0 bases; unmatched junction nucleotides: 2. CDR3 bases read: TGTGCTAGCAGTAGAGGACAGGGGTATAACTATGCT. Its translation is CASSRGQGYNYA. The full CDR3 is CASSRGQGYNYAEQFF.

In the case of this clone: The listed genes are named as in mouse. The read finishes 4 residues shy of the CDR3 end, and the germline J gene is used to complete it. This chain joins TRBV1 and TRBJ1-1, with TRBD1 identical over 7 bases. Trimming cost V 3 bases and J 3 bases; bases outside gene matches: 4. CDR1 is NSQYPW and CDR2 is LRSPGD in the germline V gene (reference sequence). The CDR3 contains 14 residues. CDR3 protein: CTCSATGRYTEVFF. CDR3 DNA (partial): TGCACCTGCAGTGCGACAGGGCGATACACA.

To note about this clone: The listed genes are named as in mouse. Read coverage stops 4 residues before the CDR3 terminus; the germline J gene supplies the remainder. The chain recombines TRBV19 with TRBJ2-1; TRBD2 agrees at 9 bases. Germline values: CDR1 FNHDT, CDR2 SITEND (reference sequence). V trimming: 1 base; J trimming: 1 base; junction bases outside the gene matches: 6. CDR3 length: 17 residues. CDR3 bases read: TGTGCCAGCAGTATACCCGGGCTGGGGGGGAACTATGCT. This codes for CASSIPGLGGNYA. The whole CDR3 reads CASSIPGLGGNYAEQFF.

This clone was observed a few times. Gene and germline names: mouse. CDR3: CASSTVNTGQLYF. The sequenced CDR3 bases are TGTGCTAGCAGTACAGTGAACACCGGG. The rearrangement links TRBV17 to TRBJ2-2, with D hard to call. The read stops 4 residues short of the end of the CDR3; the missing end is completed from the germline J gene. Germline assignment: CDR1 MNHDT and CDR2 YYDKIL. The length of the CDR3 is 13 residues. Deletions cut 4 bases from V and 2 bases from J, with 5 bases between.

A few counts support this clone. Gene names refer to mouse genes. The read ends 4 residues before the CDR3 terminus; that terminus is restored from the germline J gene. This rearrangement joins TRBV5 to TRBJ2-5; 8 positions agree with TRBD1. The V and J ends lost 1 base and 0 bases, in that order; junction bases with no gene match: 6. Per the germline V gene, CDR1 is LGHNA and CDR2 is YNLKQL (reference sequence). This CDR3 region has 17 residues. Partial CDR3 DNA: TGTGCCAGCAGCCAAGGCAGGGGGCGCGGTAACCAAGAC. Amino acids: CASSQGRGRGNQD. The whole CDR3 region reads CASSQGRGRGNQDTQYF.

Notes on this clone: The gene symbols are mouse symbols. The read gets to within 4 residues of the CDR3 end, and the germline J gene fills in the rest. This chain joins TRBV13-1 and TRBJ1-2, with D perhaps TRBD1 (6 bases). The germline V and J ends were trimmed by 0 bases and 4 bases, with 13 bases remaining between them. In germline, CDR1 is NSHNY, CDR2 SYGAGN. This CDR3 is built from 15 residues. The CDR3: CASSDAGGRVSDYTF. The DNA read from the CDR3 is TGTGCCAGCAGTGATGCGGGGGGGCGCGTCTCC.

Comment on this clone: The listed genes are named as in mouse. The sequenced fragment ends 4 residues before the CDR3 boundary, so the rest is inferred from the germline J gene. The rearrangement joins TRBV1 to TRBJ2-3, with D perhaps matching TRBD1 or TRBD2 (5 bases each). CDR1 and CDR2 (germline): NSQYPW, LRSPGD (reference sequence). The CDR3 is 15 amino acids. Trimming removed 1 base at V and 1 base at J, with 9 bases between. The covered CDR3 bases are TGCACCTGCAGTGCAGGGGGCAACGGTGCAGAA. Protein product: CTCSAGGNGAE. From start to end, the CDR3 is CTCSAGGNGAETLYF.

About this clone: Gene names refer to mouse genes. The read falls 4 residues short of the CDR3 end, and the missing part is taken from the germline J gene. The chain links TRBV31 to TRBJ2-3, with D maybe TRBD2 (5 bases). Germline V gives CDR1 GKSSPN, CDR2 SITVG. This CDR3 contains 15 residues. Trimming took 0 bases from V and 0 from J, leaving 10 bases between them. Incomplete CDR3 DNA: TGTGCCTGGAGTCTATTCTGGGAGAGTGCAGAA. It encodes CAWSLFWESAE. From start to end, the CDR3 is CAWSLFWESAETLYF.

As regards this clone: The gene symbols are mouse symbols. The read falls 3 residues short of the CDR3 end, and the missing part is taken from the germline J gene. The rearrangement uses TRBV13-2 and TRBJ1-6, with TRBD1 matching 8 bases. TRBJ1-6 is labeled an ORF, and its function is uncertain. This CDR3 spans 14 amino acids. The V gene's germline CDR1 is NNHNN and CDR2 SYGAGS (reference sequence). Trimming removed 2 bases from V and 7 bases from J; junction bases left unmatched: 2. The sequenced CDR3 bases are TGTGCCAGCGGTGAACAGGGGGGCAATTCGCCC. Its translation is CASGEQGGNSP. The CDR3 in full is CASGEQGGNSPLYF.

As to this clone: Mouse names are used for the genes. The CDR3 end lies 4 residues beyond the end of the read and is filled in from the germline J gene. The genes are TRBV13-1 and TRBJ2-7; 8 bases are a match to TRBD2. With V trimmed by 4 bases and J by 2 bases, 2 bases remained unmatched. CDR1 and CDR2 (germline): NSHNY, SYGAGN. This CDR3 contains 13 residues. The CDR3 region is CASSLGGTYEQYF. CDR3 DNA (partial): TGTGCCAGCAGTCTGGGGGGCACCTAT.

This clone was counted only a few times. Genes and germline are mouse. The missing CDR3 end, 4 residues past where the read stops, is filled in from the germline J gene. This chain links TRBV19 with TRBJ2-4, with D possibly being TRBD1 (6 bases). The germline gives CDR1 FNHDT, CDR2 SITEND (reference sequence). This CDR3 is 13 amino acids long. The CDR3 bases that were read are TGTGCCAGCAGTCCTGGACAGAAAAAC. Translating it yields CASSPGQKN. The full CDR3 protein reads CASSPGQKNTLYF.